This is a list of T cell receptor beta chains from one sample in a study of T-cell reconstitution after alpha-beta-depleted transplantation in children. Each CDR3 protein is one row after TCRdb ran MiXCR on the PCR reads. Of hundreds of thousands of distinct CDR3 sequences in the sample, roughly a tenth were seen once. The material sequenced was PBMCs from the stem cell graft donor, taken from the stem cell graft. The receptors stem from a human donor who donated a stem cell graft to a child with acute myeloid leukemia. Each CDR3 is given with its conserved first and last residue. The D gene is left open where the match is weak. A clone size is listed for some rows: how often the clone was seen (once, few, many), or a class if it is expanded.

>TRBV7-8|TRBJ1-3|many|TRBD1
CASRPGTGGGNTIYF
TGTGCCAGCAGACCCGGGACAGGGGGCGGAAACACCATATATTTT
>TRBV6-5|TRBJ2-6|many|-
CASSYSIPGSSGANVLTF
TGTGCCAGCAGTTACTCAATCCCGGGGAGCTCTGGGGCCAACGTCCTGACTTTC
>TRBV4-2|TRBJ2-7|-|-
CASSHVRDRYEQYF
TGTGCCAGCAGCCATGTACGGGACCGCTACGAGCAGTACTTC
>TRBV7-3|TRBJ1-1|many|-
CASSLTGGNTEAFF
TGTGCCAGCAGTTTGACCGGCGGGAACACTGAAGCTTTCTTT
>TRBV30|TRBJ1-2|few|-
CAWSVSGLPSYGYTF
TGTGCCTGGAGTGTTTCGGGACTCCCGTCCTATGGCTACACCTTC
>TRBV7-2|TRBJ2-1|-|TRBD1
CASTTGFGTGDNEQFF
TGTGCCAGCACCACGGGATTCGGGACAGGGGACAATGAGCAGTTCTTC
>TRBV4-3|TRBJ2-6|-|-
CASSQDLRSAGANVLTF
TGCGCCAGCAGCCAAGATCTTCGGTCCGCTGGGGCCAACGTCCTGACTTTC
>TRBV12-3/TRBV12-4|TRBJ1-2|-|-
CASSLTALRGYTF
TGTGCCAGCAGTTTAACGGCCTTGAGGGGCTACACCTTC
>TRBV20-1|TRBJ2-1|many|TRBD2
CSALGLADNEQFF
TGCAGTGCCTTGGGACTAGCGGACAATGAGCAGTTCTTC
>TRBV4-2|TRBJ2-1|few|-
CASSPRDLSYNEQFF
TGTGCCAGCAGCCCCCGGGACTTGAGCTACAATGAGCAGTTCTTC
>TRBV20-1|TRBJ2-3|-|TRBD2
CSASPSGRGEDTQYF
TGCAGTGCTAGTCCTAGCGGGAGAGGTGAAGATACGCAGTATTTT
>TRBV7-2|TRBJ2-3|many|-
CASSSGLSPDTQYF
TGTGCCAGCAGCTCCGGACTTTCTCCAGATACGCAGTATTTT
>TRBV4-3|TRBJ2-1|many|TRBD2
CASSQTLAGGPNEQFF
TGCGCCAGCAGCCAGACATTAGCGGGAGGGCCGAATGAGCAGTTCTTC
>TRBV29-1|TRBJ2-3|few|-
CSADKPSTDTQYF
TGCAGCGCTGATAAACCTAGCACAGATACGCAGTATTTT